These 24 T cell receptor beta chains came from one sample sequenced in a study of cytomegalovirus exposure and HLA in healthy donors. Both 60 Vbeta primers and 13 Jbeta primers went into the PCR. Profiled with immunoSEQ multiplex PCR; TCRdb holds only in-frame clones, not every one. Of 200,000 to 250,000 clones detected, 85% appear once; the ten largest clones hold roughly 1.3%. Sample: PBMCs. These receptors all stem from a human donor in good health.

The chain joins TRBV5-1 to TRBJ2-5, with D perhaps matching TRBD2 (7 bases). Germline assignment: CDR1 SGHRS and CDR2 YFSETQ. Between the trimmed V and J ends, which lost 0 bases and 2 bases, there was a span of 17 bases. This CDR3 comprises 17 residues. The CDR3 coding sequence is TGCGCCAGCAGCTTGGGTCTCAGGGGAGGGACACAAGAGACCCAGTACTTC. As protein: CASSLGLRGGTQETQYF.

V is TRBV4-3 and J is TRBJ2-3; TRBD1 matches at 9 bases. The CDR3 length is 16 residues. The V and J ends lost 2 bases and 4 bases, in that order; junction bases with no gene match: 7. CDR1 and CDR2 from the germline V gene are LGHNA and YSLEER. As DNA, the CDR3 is TGCGCCAGCAGCCAACAGAACAGGGGGCGTGCAGATACGCAGTATTTT. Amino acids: CASSQQNRGRADTQYF.

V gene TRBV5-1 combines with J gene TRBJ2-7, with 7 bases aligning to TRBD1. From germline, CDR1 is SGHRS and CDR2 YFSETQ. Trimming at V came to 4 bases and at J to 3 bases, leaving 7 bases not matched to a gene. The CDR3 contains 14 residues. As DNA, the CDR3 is TGCGCCAGCAGCCCGGTAGCAGGGGGCTACGAGCAGTACTTC. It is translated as CASSPVAGGYEQYF.

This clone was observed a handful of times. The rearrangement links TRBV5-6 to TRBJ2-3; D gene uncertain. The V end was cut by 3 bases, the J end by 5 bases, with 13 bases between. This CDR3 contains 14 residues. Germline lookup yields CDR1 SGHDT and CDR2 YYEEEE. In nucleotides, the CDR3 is TGTGCCAGCAGCTCAACGGCGGTTGGAGATACGCAGTATTTT. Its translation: CASSSTAVGDTQYF.

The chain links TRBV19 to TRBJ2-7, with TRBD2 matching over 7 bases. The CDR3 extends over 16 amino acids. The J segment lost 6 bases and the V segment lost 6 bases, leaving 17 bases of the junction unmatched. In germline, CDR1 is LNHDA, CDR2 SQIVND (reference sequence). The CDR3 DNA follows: TGTGCCAGTAGCCCCTATTATGAGCGGGGAAGTGCCGAGCAGTACTTC. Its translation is CASSPYYERGSAEQYF.

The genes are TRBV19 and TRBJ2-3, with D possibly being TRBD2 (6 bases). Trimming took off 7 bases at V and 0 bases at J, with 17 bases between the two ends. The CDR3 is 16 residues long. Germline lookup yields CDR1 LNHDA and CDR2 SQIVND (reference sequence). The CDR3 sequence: CASTLAAGSSTDTQYF. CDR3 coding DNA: TGTGCCAGTACTCTCGCGGCCGGGAGCAGCACAGATACGCAGTATTTT.

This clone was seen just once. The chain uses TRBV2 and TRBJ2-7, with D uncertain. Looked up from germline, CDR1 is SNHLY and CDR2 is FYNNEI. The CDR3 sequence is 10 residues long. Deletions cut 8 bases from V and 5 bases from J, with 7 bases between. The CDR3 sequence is CASVINEQYF. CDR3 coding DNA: TGTGCCAGCGTCATCAACGAGCAGTACTTC.

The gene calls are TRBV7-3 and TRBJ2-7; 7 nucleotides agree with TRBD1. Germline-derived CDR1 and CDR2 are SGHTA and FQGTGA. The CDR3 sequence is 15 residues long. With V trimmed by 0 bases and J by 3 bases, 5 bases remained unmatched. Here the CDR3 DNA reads TGTGCCAGCAGCTTAACACACGGGGACAGCTACGAGCAGTACTTC. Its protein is CASSLTHGDSYEQYF.

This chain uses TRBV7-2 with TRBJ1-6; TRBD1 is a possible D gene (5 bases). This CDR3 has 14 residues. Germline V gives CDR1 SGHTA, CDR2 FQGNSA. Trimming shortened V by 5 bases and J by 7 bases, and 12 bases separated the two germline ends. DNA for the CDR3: TGTGCCAGCAGCGAACGACAGATCAATTCACCCCTCCACTTT. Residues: CASSERQINSPLHF. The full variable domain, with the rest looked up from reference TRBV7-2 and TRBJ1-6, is GAGVSQSPSNKVTEKGKDVELRCDPISGHTALYWYRQSLGQGLEFLIYFQGNSAPDKSGLPSDRFSAERTGGSVSTLTIQRTQQEDSAVYLCASSERQINSPLHFGNGTRLTVT.

CDR3 sequence reads: CASSFRGGLPTEAFF. The CDR3 nucleotides read TGTGCCAGCAGTTTTCGGGGGGGGCTTCCTACTGAAGCTTTCTTT. This chain uses TRBV27 with TRBJ1-1, with a weak D call TRBD1 (6 bases). The CDR3 consists of 15 residues. Trimming stripped 3 bases from V and 5 bases from J, with 16 bases between. CDR1 MNHEY and CDR2 SMNVEV come from the germline V gene (reference sequence).

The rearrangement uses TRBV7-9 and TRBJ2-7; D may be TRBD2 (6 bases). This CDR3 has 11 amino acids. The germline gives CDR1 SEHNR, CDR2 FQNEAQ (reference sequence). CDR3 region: CAIRRGNEQYF. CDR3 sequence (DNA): TGTGCTATTCGGAGGGGAAACGAGCAGTACTTC.

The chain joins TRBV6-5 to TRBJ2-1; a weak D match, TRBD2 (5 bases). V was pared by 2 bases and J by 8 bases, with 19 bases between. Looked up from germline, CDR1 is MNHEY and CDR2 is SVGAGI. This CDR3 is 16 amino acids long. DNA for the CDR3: TGTGCCAGCAGTTACGGGCTAGCAATCTCCATCGATGAGCAGTTCTTC. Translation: CASSYGLAISIDEQFF.

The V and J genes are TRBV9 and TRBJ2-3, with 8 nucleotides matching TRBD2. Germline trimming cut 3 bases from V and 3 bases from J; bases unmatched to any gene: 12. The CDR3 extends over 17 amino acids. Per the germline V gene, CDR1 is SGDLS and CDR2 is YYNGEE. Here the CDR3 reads CASSGGLGSGSTDTQYF. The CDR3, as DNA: TGTGCCAGCAGCGGGGGTTTAGGAAGCGGGAGTACAGATACGCAGTATTTT.

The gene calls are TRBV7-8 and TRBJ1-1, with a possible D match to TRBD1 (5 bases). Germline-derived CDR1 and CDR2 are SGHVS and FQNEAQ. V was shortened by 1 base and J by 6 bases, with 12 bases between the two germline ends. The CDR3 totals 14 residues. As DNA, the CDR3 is TGTGCCAGCAGCTTAGGCGGGGTAGGGGCTGAAGCTTTCTTT. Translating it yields CASSLGGVGAEAFF.

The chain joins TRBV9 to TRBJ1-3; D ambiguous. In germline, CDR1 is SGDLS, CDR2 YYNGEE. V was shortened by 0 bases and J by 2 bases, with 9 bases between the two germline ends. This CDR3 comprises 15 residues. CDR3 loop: CASSVVGGPGNTIYF. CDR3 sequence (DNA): TGTGCCAGCAGCGTAGTGGGAGGACCTGGAAACACCATATATTTT. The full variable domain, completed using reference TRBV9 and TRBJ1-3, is DSGVTQTPKHLITATGQRVTLRCSPRSGDLSVYWYQQSLDQGLQFLIQYYNGEERAKGNILERFSAQQFPDLHSELNLSSLELGDSALYFCASSVVGGPGNTIYFGEGSWLTVV.

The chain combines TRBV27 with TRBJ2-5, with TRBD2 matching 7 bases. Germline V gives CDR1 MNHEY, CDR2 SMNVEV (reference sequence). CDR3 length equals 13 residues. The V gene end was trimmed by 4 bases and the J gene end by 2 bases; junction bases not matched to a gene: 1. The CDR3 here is CASSWGGQETQYF. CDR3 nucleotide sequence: TGTGCCAGCAGTTGGGGGGGACAAGAGACCCAGTACTTC.

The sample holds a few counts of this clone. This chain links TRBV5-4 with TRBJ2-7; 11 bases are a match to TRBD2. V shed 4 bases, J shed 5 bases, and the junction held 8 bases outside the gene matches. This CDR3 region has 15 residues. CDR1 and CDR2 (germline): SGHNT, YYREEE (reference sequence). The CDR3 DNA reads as TGTGCCAGCAGCCCGTGGGGTAGCGGGAGGGACGAGCAGTACTTC. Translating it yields CASSPWGSGRDEQYF.

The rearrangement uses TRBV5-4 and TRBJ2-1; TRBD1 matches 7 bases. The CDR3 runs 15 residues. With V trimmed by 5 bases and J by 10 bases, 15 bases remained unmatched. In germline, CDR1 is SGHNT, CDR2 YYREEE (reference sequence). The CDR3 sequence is CASSPDRSTIREQFF. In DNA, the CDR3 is TGTGCCAGCAGTCCGGACAGGTCAACAATCAGGGAGCAGTTCTTC.

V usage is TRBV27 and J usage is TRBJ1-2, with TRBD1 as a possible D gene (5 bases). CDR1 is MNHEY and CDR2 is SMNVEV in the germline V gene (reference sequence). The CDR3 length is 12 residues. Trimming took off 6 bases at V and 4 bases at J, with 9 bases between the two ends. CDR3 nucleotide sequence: TGTGCCAGCAGACAGCAGGGCTATGGCTACACCTTC. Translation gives CASRQQGYGYTF.

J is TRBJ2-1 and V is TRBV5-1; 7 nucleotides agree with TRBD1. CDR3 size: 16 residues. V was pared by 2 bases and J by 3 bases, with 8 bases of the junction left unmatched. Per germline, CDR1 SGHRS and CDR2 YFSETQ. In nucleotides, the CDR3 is TGCGCCAGCAGCTTCACAGGGGTGGGGGACTACAATGAGCAGTTCTTC. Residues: CASSFTGVGDYNEQFF.

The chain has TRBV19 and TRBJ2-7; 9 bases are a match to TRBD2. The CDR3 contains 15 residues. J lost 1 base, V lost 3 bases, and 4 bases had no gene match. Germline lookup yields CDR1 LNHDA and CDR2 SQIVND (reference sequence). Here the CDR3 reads CASSILAGGSYEQYF. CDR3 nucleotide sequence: TGTGCCAGTAGTATTCTCGCGGGAGGGTCCTACGAGCAGTACTTC.

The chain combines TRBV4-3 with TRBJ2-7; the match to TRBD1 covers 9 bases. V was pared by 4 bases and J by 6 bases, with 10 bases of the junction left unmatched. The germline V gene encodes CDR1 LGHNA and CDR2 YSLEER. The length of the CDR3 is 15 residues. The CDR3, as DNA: TGCGCCAGCAGCCCCACAACAGGACAGGGGATCGAGCAGTACTTC. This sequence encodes CASSPTTGQGIEQYF.

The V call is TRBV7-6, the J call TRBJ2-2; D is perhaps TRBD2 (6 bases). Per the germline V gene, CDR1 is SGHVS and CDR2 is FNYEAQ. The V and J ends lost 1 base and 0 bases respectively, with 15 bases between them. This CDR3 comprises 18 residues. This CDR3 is CASSLDLGGTSNTGELFF. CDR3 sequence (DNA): TGTGCCAGCAGCTTAGATCTGGGCGGGACGTCGAACACCGGGGAGCTGTTTTTT. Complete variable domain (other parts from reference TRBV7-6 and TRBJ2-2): GAGVSQSPRYKVTKRGQDVALRCDPISGHVSLYWYRQALGQGPEFLTYFNYEAQQDKSGLPNDRFSAERPEGSISTLTIQRTEQRDSAMYRCASSLDLGGTSNTGELFFGEGSRLTVL.

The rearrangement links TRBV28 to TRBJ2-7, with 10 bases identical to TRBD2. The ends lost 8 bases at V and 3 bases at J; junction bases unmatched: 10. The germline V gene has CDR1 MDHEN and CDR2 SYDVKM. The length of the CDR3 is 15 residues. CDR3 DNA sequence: TGTGCCAGCGGTACTAGCGGGATCGGGATCTACGAGCAGTACTTC. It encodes CASGTSGIGIYEQYF.